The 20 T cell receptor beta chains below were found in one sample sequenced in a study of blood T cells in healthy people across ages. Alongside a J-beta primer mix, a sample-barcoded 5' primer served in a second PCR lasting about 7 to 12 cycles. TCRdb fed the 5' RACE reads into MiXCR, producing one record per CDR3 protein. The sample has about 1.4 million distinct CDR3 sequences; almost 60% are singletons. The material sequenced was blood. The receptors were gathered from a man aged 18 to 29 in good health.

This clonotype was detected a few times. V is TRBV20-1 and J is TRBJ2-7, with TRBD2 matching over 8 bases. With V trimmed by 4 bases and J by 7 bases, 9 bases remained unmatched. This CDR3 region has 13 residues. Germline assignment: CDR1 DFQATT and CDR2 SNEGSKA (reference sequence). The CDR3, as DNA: TGCAGTGCTACCCTGTCGAGCGGGAGAGAGCAGTACTTC. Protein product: CSATLSSGREQYF.

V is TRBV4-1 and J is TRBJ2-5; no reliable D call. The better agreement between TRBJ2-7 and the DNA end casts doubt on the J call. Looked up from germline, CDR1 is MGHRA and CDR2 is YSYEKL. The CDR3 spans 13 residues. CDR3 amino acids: CASSQVNTHEQYF. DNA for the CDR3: TGCGCCAGCAGCCAAGTTAACACCCACGAGCAGTACTTC.

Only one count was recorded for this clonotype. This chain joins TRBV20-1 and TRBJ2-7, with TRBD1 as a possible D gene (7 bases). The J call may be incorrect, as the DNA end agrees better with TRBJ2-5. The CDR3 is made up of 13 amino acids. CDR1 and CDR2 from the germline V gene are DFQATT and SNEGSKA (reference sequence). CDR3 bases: TGCAGTGCTGGGGACAGCGCGGGGGAGACCCAGTACTTC. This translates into CSAGDSAGETQYF.

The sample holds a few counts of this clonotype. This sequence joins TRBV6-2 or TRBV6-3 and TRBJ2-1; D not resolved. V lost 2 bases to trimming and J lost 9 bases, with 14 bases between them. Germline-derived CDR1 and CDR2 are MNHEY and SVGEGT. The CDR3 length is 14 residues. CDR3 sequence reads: CASSYPTPVSEQFF. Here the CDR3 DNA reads TGTGCCAGCAGTTACCCTACGCCGGTGTCTGAGCAGTTCTTC.

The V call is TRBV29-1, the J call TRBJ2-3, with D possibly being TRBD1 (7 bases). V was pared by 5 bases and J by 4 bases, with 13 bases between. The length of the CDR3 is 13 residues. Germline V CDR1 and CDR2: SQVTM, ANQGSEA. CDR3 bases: TGCAGCGTTCGACAGGGAGGAGCAGATACGCAGTATTTT. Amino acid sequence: CSVRQGGADTQYF.

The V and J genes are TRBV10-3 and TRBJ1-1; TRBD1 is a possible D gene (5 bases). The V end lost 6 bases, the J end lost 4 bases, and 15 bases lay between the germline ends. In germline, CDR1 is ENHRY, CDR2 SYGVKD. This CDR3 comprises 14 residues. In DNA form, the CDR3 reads TGTGCCATCAGCAGGGAAGGAGTGGGCACTGAAGCTTTCTTT. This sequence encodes CAISREGVGTEAFF.

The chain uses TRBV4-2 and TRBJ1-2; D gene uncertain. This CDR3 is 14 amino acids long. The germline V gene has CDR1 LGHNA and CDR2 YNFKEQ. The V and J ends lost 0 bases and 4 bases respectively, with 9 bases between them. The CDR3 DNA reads TGTGCCAGCAGCCAAGATCTGGCGGTCTATGGCTACACCTTC. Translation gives CASSQDLAVYGYTF.

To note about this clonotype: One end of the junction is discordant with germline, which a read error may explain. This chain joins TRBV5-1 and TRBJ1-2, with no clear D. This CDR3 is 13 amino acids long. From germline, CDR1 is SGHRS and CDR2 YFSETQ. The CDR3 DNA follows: TGCGCCGGCAGCGATGACGGGAACTATGGCTACACCTTC. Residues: CAGSDDGNYGYTF.

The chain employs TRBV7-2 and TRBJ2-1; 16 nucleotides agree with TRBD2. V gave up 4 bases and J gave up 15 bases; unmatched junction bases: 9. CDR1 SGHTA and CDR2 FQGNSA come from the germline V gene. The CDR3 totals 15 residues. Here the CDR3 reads CASSSGTSGGAARFF. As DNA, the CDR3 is TGTGCCAGCAGCTCAGGGACTAGCGGGGGGGCTGCTCGGTTCTTC.

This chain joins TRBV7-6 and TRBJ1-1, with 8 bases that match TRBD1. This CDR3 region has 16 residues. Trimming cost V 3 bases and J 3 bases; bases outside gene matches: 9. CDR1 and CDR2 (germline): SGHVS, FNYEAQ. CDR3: CASSFRTGGLDTEAFF. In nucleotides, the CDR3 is TGTGCCAGCAGCTTCAGAACAGGGGGGTTGGACACTGAAGCTTTCTTT.

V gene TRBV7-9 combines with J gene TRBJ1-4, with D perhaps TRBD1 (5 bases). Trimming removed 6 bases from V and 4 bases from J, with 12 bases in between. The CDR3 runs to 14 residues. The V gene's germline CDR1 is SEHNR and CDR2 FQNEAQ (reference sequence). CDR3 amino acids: CASRSTDNNEKLFF. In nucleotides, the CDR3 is TGTGCCAGCAGATCGACAGACAATAATGAAAAACTGTTTTTT.

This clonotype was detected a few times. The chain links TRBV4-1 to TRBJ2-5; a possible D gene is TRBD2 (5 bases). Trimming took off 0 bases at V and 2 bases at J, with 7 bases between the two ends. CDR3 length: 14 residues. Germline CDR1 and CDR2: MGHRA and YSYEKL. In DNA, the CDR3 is TGCGCCAGCAGCCAAGATTGGGAGCAAGAGACCCAGTACTTC. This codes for CASSQDWEQETQYF.

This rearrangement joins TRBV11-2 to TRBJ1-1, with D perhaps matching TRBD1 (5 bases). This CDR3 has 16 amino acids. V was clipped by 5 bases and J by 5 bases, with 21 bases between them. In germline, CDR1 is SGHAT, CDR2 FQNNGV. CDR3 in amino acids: CASSRSYQGGGTEAFF. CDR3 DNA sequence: TGTGCCAGCAGCCGTTCATACCAGGGCGGGGGGACTGAAGCTTTCTTT.

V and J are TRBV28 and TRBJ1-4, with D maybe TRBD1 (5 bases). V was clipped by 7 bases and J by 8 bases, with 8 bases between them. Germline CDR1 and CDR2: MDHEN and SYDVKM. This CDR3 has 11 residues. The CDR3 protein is CASNGGEKLFF. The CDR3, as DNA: TGTGCCAGCAACGGGGGGGAAAAACTGTTTTTT.

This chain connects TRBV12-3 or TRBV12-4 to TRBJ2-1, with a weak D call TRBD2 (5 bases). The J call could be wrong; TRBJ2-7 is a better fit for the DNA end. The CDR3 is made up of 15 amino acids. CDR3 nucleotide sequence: TGTGCCAGCACCCCAGGAGGCGGAATCTACAATGAGCAGTACTTC. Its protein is CASTPGGGIYNEQYF.

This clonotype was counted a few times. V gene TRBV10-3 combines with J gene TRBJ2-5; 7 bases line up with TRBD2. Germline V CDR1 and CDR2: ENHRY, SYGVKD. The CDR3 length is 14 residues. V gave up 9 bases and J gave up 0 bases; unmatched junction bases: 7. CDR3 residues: CAMKAGLDQETQYF. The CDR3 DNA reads TGTGCCATGAAAGCGGGACTTGACCAAGAGACCCAGTACTTC.

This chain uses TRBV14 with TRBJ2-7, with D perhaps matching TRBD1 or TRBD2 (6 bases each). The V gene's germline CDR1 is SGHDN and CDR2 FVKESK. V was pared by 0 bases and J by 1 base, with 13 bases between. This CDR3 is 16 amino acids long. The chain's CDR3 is CASSQDGIGGSYEQYF. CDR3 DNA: TGTGCCAGCAGCCAAGATGGTATAGGGGGGTCCTACGAGCAGTACTTC.

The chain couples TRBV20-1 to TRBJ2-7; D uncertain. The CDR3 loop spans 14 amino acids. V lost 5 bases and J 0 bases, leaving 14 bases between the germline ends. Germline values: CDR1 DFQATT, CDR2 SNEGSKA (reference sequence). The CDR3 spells CSAPSRGRSYEQYF. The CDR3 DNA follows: TGCAGTGCTCCAAGTAGAGGTCGCTCCTACGAGCAGTACTTC.

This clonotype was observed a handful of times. The CDR3 nucleotides read TGCAGTGCTTACCGCGGGCTAGCGGGGAACACAGATACGCAGTATTTT. Its translation: CSAYRGLAGNTDTQYF. The gene calls are TRBV20-1 and TRBJ2-3; the match to TRBD2 covers 9 bases. Germline assignment: CDR1 DFQATT and CDR2 SNEGSKA (reference sequence). V dropped 5 bases and J dropped 2; count of bases not matched to a gene: 11. This CDR3 spans 16 amino acids.

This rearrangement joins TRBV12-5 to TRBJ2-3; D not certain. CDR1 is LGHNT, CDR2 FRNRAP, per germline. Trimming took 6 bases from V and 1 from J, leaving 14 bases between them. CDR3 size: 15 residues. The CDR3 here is CASGSPYLGTDTQYF. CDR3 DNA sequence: TGTGCTAGTGGAAGCCCTTACCTCGGCACAGATACGCAGTATTTT.